Listed here is a single TCR beta chain. Its antigen is unknown. V lost 1 base, J lost 3 bases, and 6 bases lay in between. Germline lookup yields CDR1 LGHNA and CDR2 YSLEER. The CDR3 runs 13 residues. The sample originates from a study of shared clonotypes between healthy human individuals. Study-level information: The composition of the donors was a couple of women and a few men aged 18 to 49. Study-wide points: Naive subsets typically showed greater estimated richness than memory subsets. Genetic and exposure-history diversity was limited by the few donors. Investigators expected sequencing depth to affect clonotype sharing among donors.

Measured with immunoSEQ multiplex PCR; TCRdb has only the in-frame clones, and not every one. The sample includes some 1,600,000 clones, 95% to 99% seen only once; the top ten take roughly 0.45%. This chain links TRBV4-3 with TRBJ2-5; the D gene could be TRBD1 or TRBD2 (5 bases each). This clonotype originated in a man under 40 in good health. Specimen: naive CD4+ T cells sorted from blood. The subset denotes: CD45RA+ positively selected. The CDR3 sequence is CASSQVGEETQYF. DNA for the CDR3: TGCGCCAGCAGCCAAGTGGGGGAAGAGACCCAGTACTTC.